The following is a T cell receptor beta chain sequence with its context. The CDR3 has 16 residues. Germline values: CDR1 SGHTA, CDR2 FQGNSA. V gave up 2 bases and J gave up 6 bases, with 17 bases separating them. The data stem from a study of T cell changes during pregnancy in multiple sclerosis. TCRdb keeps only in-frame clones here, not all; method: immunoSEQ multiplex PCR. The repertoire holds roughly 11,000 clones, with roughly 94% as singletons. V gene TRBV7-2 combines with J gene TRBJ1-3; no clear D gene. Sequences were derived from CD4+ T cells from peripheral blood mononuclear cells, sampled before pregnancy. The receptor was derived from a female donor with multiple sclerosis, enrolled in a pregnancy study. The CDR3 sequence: CASSLPTAGKENTIYF. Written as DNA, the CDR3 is TGTGCCAGCAGCTTACCCACGGCAGGAAAGGAAAACACCATATATTTT. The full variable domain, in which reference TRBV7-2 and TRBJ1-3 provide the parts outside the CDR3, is GAGVSQSPSNKVTEKGKDVELRCDPISGHTALYWYRQSLGQGLEFLIYFQGNSAPDKSGLPSDRFSAERTGGSVSTLTIQRTQQEDSAVYLCASSLPTAGKENTIYFGEGSWLTVV.